The 21 T cell receptor beta chains below come from one sample, sequenced in a study of T-cell reconstitution after alpha-beta-depleted transplantation in children. Preparing the TCRbeta library involved the use of unique molecular identifiers. TCRdb analysed the PCR reads with MiXCR anew, one entry per CDR3 protein. The sample holds under 850,000 distinct CDR3 sequences, under 15% seen once. The specimen comprised PBMCs, sampled before TCRalphabeta/CD19-depleted stem cell transplant. These receptors were collected from a girl aged 2 to 9 with congenital amegakaryocytic thrombocytopenia, due to receive a stem cell transplant.

Concerning this clonotype: This may be a read error: a much more frequent sequence differs by one nucleotide. This chain connects TRBV20-1 to TRBJ2-7; 7 bases fit TRBD2. CDR1 is DFQATT, CDR2 SNEGSKA, per germline (reference sequence). This CDR3 is 16 amino acids long. The CDR3 region has the DNA TGCAGTGCTAGAACGTATGTCGGGAGGAGCTCCTACGAGCCGTACTTC. The encoded protein is CSARTYVGRSSYEPYF.

This clonotype was recorded at least ten times. The chain employs TRBV20-1 and TRBJ2-1; possibly TRBD1 or TRBD2 for D (6 bases each). Germline V CDR1 and CDR2: DFQATT, SNEGSKA (reference sequence). This CDR3 is built from 15 residues. Trimming pared 5 bases from V and 3 bases from J, leaving 17 bases between. In nucleotides, the CDR3 is TGCAGTGCTCGCGCCCGGGGGCGAAGCTACAATGAGCAGTTCTTC. Its translation is CSARARGRSYNEQFF.

The rearrangement uses TRBV20-1 and TRBJ2-7; 10 bases fit TRBD2. This CDR3 contains 14 residues. The ends lost 2 bases at V and 7 bases at J; junction bases unmatched: 8. CDR1 and CDR2 (germline): DFQATT, SNEGSKA (reference sequence). The CDR3 coding sequence is TGCAGTGCTAGACCCGCGGGACTAGCGAGGGAGCAGTACTTC. It encodes CSARPAGLAREQYF.

This clonotype was seen at least ten times. J is TRBJ1-5 and V is TRBV7-9, with 7 bases that match TRBD1. V dropped 3 bases and J dropped 7; count of bases not matched to a gene: 3. The CDR3 spans 13 residues. CDR1 and CDR2 from the germline V gene are SEHNR and FQNEAQ (reference sequence). The CDR3 reads CASSFEGAQPQHF. The CDR3 coding sequence is TGTGCCAGCAGCTTCGAGGGGGCCCAGCCCCAGCATTTT.

Ten or more counts support this clonotype. The chain couples TRBV29-1 to TRBJ1-1; no clear D. This CDR3 contains 12 residues. CDR1 SQVTM and CDR2 ANQGSEA come from the germline V gene. V dropped 7 bases and J dropped 7 bases, with 16 bases sitting between them. CDR3 residues: CSGRPPLGEAFF. The CDR3 coding sequence is TGCAGCGGCCGCCCCCCCCTGGGTGAAGCTTTCTTT. Full variable domain (rest looked up from reference TRBV29-1 and TRBJ1-1): SAVISQKPSRDICQRGTSLTIQCQVDSQVTMMFWYRQQPGQSLTLIATANQGSEATYESGFVIDKFPISRPNLTFSTLTVSNMSPEDSSIYLCSGRPPLGEAFFGQGTRLTVV.

This clonotype was observed a few times. The V call is TRBV5-1, the J call TRBJ2-7; D might be TRBD2 (6 bases). Trimming shortened V by 4 bases and J by 12 bases, and 17 bases separated the two germline ends. The length of the CDR3 is 12 residues. Germline CDR1 and CDR2: SGHRS and YFSETQ. For the CDR3, the DNA is TGCGCCAGCAGCGAGGGCCCCGGACTACCGTACTTC. It specifies CASSEGPGLPYF.

This sequence joins TRBV5-1 and TRBJ2-1; the D gene could be TRBD1 or TRBD2 (5 bases each). Germline V gene sequence: CDR1 SGHRS, CDR2 YFSETQ. The length of the CDR3 is 13 residues. Trimming pared 5 bases from V and 4 bases from J, leaving 10 bases between. The CDR3: CASRPGTYNEQFF. CDR3 nucleotides: TGCGCCAGCAGGCCGGGGACGTACAATGAGCAGTTCTTC.

There are a few counts of this clonotype. V and J are TRBV6-5 and TRBJ2-7; the D is unclear. The CDR3 extends over 15 amino acids. Trimming left V 2 bases short and J 0 bases short, with 11 bases between. Germline-derived CDR1 and CDR2 are MNHEY and SVGAGI. The DNA of the CDR3 is TGTGCCAGCAGTTACGCTGGCAGAAGCTCCTACGAGCAGTACTTC. It is translated as CASSYAGRSSYEQYF.

This clonotype was detected ten times or more. The chain uses TRBV5-6 and TRBJ2-2; D gene uncertain. The CDR3 loop spans 14 amino acids. The V gene's germline CDR1 is SGHDT and CDR2 YYEEEE. Trimming took off 6 bases at V and 5 bases at J, with 14 bases between the two ends. The CDR3 sequence is CASTHLRVTGELFF. The CDR3 DNA is TGTGCCAGCACCCATCTTAGAGTGACCGGGGAGCTGTTTTTT.

The sample holds a few counts of this clonotype. This sequence joins TRBV5-1 and TRBJ2-1, with D tentatively TRBD1 or TRBD2 (5 bases each). Germline CDR1 is SGHRS and CDR2 is YFSETQ. Trimming shortened V by 6 bases and J by 4 bases, and 20 bases separated the two germline ends. This CDR3 is built from 16 residues. The chain's CDR3 is CASKHSRGRNYNEQFF. In DNA, the CDR3 is TGCGCCAGCAAGCACAGCCGGGGCCGCAATTACAATGAGCAGTTCTTC.

This clonotype appeared many times. The rearrangement uses TRBV5-1 and TRBJ1-2, with no clear D. V was pared by 7 bases and J by 7 bases, with 17 bases between. Germline lookup yields CDR1 SGHRS and CDR2 YFSETQ. The length of the CDR3 is 13 residues. CDR3 nucleotides: TGCGCCAGCTCCGAAGGATTTTCGGTTGGCTACACCTTC. This codes for CASSEGFSVGYTF.

The chain is built from TRBV11-2 and TRBJ2-3, with 14 bases fitting TRBD2. Germline V gene data show CDR1 as SGHAT and CDR2 as FQNNGV. The CDR3 loop spans 19 amino acids. The V segment lost 3 bases and the J segment 1 base; nucleotides outside the gene matches: 9. The CDR3 DNA is TGTGCCAGCAGCTTGTACCTGGGACTAGCGGGAGTAGGCACAGATACGCAGTATTTT. This translates into CASSLYLGLAGVGTDTQYF.

In its sample, this clonotype was seen many times. The genes are TRBV5-1 and TRBJ1-1; 9 bases are shared with TRBD1. The CDR3 totals 15 residues. V was clipped by 0 bases and J by 1 base; unmatched bases: 1. The germline V gene has CDR1 SGHRS and CDR2 YFSETQ. Here the CDR3 reads CASSLGDRENTEAFF. The DNA for the CDR3 is TGCGCCAGCAGCTTGGGGGACAGGGAGAACACTGAAGCTTTCTTT.

In this sample, this clonotype turned up many times. V is TRBV7-2 and J is TRBJ2-7; TRBD2 agrees at 7 bases. J lost 5 bases, V lost 4 bases, and 14 bases had no gene match. CDR1 SGHTA and CDR2 FQGNSA come from the germline V gene. The CDR3 loop spans 16 amino acids. The DNA for the CDR3 is TGTGCCAGCAGCTCATATACTAGCGTAGTAAGGGACGAGCAGTACTTC. This translates into CASSSYTSVVRDEQYF.

This sequence joins TRBV10-3 and TRBJ2-5, with a possible D match to TRBD2 (6 bases). The CDR3 has 14 amino acids. Trimming removed 3 bases at V and 0 bases at J, with 8 bases between. Germline values: CDR1 ENHRY, CDR2 SYGVKD. The CDR3, as DNA: TGTGCCATCAGTGAAGGGACTCACCAAGAGACCCAGTACTTC. This sequence encodes CAISEGTHQETQYF.

This clonotype has at least ten counts. The rearrangement links TRBV20-1 to TRBJ1-2; 7 positions match TRBD1. Germline lookup yields CDR1 DFQATT and CDR2 SNEGSKA (reference sequence). CDR3 length: 12 amino acids. V shed 3 bases, J shed 7 bases, and the junction held 5 bases outside the gene matches. The CDR3 protein is CSARPPGGGYTF. CDR3 DNA: TGCAGTGCTAGGCCCCCAGGGGGTGGCTACACCTTC.

This clonotype was found many times. The J gene is TRBJ2-1, the V gene TRBV11-2, with unresolved D. The CDR3 has 12 amino acids. The V and J ends lost 3 bases and 7 bases respectively, with 7 bases between them. From germline, CDR1 is SGHAT and CDR2 FQNNGV. The CDR3 nucleotides are TGTGCCAGCAGCTTTGGCTCGAATGAGCAGTTCTTC. Its protein product is CASSFGSNEQFF.

Details on this clonotype: This could be a read error, since a much larger clone is one nucleotide away. The CDR3 sequence is CSGRAVAGSYNGQFF. The DNA for the CDR3 is TGCAGCGGCAGGGCGGTAGCGGGATCCTACAATGGGCAGTTCTTC. The chain uses TRBV29-1 and TRBJ2-1, with 8 bases lining up with TRBD2. There are 15 residues in the CDR3. From germline, CDR1 is SQVTM and CDR2 ANQGSEA.

This clonotype showed up just a few times. This chain joins TRBV27 and TRBJ2-2; TRBD1 agrees at 7 bases. The V segment lost 3 bases and the J segment 7 bases; nucleotides outside the gene matches: 14. CDR3 length: 17 residues. Per the germline V gene, CDR1 is MNHEY and CDR2 is SMNVEV (reference sequence). CDR3 sequence reads: CASSFHPETGFRGELFF. The CDR3 bases are TGTGCCAGCAGTTTTCACCCTGAGACAGGGTTTCGCGGGGAGCTGTTTTTT.

This clonotype was recorded at least ten times. V usage is TRBV20-1 and J usage is TRBJ2-2; 13 nucleotides agree with TRBD2. The J segment lost 0 bases and the V segment lost 3 bases, leaving 10 bases of the junction unmatched. Germline V gene lookup returns CDR1 DFQATT and CDR2 SNEGSKA (reference sequence). The CDR3 is 19 amino acids. As DNA, the CDR3 is TGCAGTGCTAGCCCTGGGACTAGCGGGACGTTCGCGAACACCGGGGAGCTGTTTTTT. Residues: CSASPGTSGTFANTGELFF.

The chain links TRBV7-3 to TRBJ2-1, with 7 bases that match TRBD2. There are 16 residues in the CDR3. After removal of 2 bases from V and 3 bases from J, the junction contained 7 bases not matched to a gene. CDR1 is SGHTA and CDR2 is FQGTGA in the germline V gene. DNA for the CDR3: TGTGCCAGCAGCTTAGGGGGGGACTGGAGCTACAATGAGCAGTTCTTC. It specifies CASSLGGDWSYNEQFF.